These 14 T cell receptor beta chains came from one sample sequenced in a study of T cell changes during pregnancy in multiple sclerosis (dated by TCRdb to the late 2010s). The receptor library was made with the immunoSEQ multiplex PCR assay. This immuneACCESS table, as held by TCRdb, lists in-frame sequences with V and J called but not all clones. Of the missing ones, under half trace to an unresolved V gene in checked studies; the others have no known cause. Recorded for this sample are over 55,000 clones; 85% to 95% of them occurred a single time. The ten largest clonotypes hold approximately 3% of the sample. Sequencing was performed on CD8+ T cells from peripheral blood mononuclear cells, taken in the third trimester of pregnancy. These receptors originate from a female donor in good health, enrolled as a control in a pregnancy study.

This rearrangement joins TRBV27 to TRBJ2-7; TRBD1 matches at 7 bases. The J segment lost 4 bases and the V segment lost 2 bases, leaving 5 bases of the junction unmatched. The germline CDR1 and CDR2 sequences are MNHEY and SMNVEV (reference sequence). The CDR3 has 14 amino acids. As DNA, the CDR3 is TGTGCCAGCAGTTTAGGGACAGATATTTACGAGCAGTACTTC. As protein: CASSLGTDIYEQYF.

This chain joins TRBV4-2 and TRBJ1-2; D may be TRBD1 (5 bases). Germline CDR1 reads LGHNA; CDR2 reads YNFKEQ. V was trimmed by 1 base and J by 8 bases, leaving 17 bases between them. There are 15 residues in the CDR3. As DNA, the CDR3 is TGTGCCAGCAGCCAAGGCGAAGGGGTAAGATCAGGCTACACCTTC. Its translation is CASSQGEGVRSGYTF.

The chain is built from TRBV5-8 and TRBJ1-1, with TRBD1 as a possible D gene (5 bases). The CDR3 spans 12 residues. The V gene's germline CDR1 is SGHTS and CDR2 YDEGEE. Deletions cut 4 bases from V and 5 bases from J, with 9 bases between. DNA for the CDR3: TGTGCCAGCAGCGGGGCTGCGACTGAAGCTTTCTTT. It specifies CASSGAATEAFF.

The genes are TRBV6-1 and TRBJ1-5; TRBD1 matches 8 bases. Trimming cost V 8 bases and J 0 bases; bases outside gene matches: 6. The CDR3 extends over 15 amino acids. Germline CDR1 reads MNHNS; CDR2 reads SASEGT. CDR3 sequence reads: CASGRDRYSNQPQHF. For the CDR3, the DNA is TGTGCCAGCGGCCGGGACAGGTATAGCAATCAGCCCCAGCATTTT.

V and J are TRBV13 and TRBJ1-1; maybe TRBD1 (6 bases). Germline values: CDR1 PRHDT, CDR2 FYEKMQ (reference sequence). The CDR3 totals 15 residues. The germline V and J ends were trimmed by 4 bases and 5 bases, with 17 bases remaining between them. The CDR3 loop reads CASSSPASGETEAFF. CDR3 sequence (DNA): TGTGCCAGCAGCTCGCCCGCCTCAGGGGAAACTGAAGCTTTCTTT.

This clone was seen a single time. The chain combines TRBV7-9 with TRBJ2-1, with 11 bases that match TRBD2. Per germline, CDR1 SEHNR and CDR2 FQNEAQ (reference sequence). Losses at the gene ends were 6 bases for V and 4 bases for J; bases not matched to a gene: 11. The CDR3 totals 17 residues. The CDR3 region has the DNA TGTGCCAGCAGTCTGGCTAGCGGGGGGAACCGGTACAATGAGCAGTTCTTC. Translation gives CASSLASGGNRYNEQFF.

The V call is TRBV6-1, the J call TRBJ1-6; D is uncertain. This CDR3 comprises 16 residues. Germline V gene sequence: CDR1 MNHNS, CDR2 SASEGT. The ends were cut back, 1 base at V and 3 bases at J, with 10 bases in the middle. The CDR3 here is CASSEGPRGYNSPLHF. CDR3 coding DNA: TGTGCCAGCAGTGAAGGCCCACGGGGCTATAATTCACCCCTCCACTTT.

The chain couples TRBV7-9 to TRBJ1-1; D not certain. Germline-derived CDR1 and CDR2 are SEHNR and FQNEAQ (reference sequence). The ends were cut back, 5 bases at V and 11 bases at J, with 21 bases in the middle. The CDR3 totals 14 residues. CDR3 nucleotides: TGTGCCAGCAGCCTCGCTGAGGGCCCCTTTAAGGCTTTCTTT. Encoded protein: CASSLAEGPFKAFF.

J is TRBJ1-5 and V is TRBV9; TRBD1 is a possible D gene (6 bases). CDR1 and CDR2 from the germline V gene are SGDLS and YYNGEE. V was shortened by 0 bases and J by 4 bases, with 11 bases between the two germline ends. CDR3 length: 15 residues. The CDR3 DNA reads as TGTGCCAGCAGCGTAGAAGGGACACCGAATCAGCCCCAGCATTTT. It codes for CASSVEGTPNQPQHF.

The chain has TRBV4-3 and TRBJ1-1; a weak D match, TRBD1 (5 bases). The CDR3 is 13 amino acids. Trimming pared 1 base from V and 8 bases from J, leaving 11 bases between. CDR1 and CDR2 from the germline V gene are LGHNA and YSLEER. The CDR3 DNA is TGCGCCAGCAGCCAAGGTATCGGGGGGGAAGCTTTCTTT. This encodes CASSQGIGGEAFF.

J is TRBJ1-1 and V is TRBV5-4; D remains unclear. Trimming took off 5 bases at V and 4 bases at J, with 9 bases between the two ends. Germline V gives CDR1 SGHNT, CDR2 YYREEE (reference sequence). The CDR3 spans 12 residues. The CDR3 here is CASSSASTEAFF. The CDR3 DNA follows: TGTGCCAGCAGTTCGGCTAGCACTGAAGCTTTCTTT.

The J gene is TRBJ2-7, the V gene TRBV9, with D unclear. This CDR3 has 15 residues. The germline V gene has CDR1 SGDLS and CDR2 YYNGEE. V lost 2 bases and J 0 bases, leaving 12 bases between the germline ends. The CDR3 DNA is TGTGCCAGCAGCGTGGGCAGAGATTACTCCTACGAGCAGTACTTC. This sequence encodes CASSVGRDYSYEQYF.

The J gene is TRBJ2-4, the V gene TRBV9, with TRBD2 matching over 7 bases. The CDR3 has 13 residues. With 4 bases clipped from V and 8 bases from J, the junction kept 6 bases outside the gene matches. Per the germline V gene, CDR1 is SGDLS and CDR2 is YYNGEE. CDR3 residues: CASSPSGRDIQYF. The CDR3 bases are TGTGCCAGCAGCCCTTCAGGGAGGGACATTCAGTACTTC.

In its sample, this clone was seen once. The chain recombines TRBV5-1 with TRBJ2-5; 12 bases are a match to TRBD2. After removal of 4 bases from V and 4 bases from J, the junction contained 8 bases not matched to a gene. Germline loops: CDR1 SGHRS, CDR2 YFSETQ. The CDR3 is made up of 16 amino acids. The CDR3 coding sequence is TGCGCCAGCAGCGAAGCTAGCGGGGGGGCTCTAGAGACCCAGTACTTC. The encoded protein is CASSEASGGALETQYF.